This T cell receptor (beta chain) emerged from a study of cytomegalovirus exposure and HLA in healthy donors. Germline lookup yields CDR1 LNHDA and CDR2 SQIVND (reference sequence). J lost 5 bases, V lost 3 bases, and 7 bases had no gene match. The CDR3 is 15 residues long. Profiled with immunoSEQ multiplex PCR; TCRdb holds only in-frame clones, not every one. The repertoire includes roughly 170,000 clones, 65% to 85% of them detected once, and around 2.8% sits in the top ten. This sequence was found in a woman aged 18-30 years in good health and CMV-seropositive. V is TRBV19 and J is TRBJ2-5; 9 bases fit TRBD1. Material for sequencing was PBMCs. CDR3 in amino acids: CASSITGGMGETQYF. DNA for the CDR3: TGTGCCAGTAGTATTACAGGGGGCATGGGTGAGACCCAGTACTTC.